This TCR beta chain came from a study of OX40 agonist ivuxolimab in advanced cancers. Study context: Cancers in dose escalation were hepatocellular, melanoma, renal cell and head and neck.

Using immunoSEQ multiplex PCR, the repertoire was profiled, and TCRdb retains in-frame clones only, with some absent. The table records tens of thousands of clones, roughly 80% of them present only once. Sequencing was performed on CD4+ or CD8+ T cells sorted from blood, taken in a trial of the OX40 agonist ivuxolimab. The receptor comes from an adult with an advanced solid tumor such as melanoma, head and neck, liver or kidney cancer.

The CDR3 here is CASSLWDRVNTEAFF. CDR3 sequence (DNA): TGTGCCAGCAGCTTGTGGGACAGGGTGAACACTGAAGCTTTCTTT. V usage is TRBV5-5 and J usage is TRBJ1-1, with 9 bases identical to TRBD1. There are 15 residues in the CDR3. V dropped 1 base and J dropped 0; count of bases not matched to a gene: 1. CDR1 is SGHKS, CDR2 YYEKEE, per germline (reference sequence).